The 9 T cell receptor beta chains listed next were all sequenced from one sample in a study of graft-versus-host responses after intestinal transplantation. Using immunoSEQ multiplex PCR, the repertoire was profiled, and TCRdb retains in-frame clones only, with some absent. The sample carries roughly 89,000 clones, about 93% recorded once. No antigen has been identified for these receptors. This specimen was unstimulated CD4+ T cells sorted from spleen or lymph node cells, taken before intestinal transplant. The receptors were gathered from a human donor who received an intestinal transplant.

This chain joins TRBV6-5 and TRBJ2-1; TRBD2 aligns across 13 bases. CDR3 length: 15 amino acids. Germline CDR1 MNHEY, CDR2 SVGAGI. V lost 5 bases and J lost 8; bases outside the gene matches: 6. CDR3 residues: CASSPLGLAGDEQFF. The CDR3 DNA sequence: TGTGCCAGCAGTCCCCTAGGACTAGCGGGAGATGAGCAGTTCTTC.

J is TRBJ2-7 and V is TRBV15, with D possibly TRBD1 on 6 matching bases. This CDR3 comprises 15 residues. V lost 2 bases and J lost 3, with 14 bases in between. Germline CDR1 and CDR2: LNHNV and YYDKDF (reference sequence). The CDR3 nucleotides are TGTGCCACCAGCAGAATTACGGACAGCTACTACGAGCAGTACTTC. It translates to CATSRITDSYYEQYF. Full variable domain (remainder filled in from reference TRBV15 and TRBJ2-7): DAMVIQNPRYQVTQFGKPVTLSCSQTLNHNVMYWYQQKSSQAPKLLFHYYDKDFNNEADTPDNFQSRRPNTSFCFLDIRSPGLGDTAMYLCATSRITDSYYEQYFGPGTRLTVT.

Only a few counts were recorded for this clone. DNA for the CDR3: TGTGCCAGCAGCTTCAGTGGGACAGGTCTTGGCTACACCTTC. Translation: CASSFSGTGLGYTF. This chain links TRBV5-6 with TRBJ1-2; 8 positions match TRBD1. After removal of 2 bases from V and 7 bases from J, the junction contained 7 bases not matched to a gene. The CDR3 is made up of 14 amino acids. Per the germline V gene, CDR1 is SGHDT and CDR2 is YYEEEE.

The genes are TRBV27 and TRBJ2-3; weak D call: TRBD1 (5 bases). Trimming shortened V by 0 bases and J by 3 bases, and 7 bases separated the two germline ends. CDR1 is MNHEY and CDR2 is SMNVEV in the germline V gene (reference sequence). The CDR3 totals 14 residues. The CDR3 reads CASSLSRVTDTQYF. The CDR3 DNA sequence: TGTGCCAGCAGTTTATCCAGGGTGACAGATACGCAGTATTTT.

This clone is a singleton in its sample. The gene calls are TRBV4-3 and TRBJ2-7; D remains unclear. The CDR3 has 13 residues. The germline gives CDR1 LGHNA, CDR2 YSLEER. V was cut by 0 bases and J by 4 bases, with 7 bases left in between. The CDR3, as DNA: TGCGCCAGCAGCCAAGATCTGAGGTACGAGCAGTACTTC. Translated: CASSQDLRYEQYF.

The table lists this clone with a count of one. CDR3 loop: CASSGQGLYNEQFF. The DNA of the CDR3 is TGTGCCAGCAGTGGACAGGGGCTCTACAATGAGCAGTTCTTC. This sequence joins TRBV2 and TRBJ2-1; 8 bases are a match to TRBD1. The CDR3 contains 14 residues. Germline V lookup: CDR1 SNHLY, CDR2 FYNNEI. Trimming removed 4 bases from V and 3 bases from J; junction bases left unmatched: 2.

The V gene is TRBV29-1, the J gene TRBJ2-5, with a tentative D call TRBD2 (6 bases). Per the germline V gene, CDR1 is SQVTM and CDR2 is ANQGSEA. This CDR3 is 13 amino acids long. Trimming removed 3 bases from V and 1 base from J, with 9 bases in between. CDR3 protein: CSVDGLTQETQYF. In DNA form, the CDR3 reads TGCAGCGTTGACGGACTAACCCAAGAGACCCAGTACTTC.

The chain is built from TRBV10-2 and TRBJ2-6; 10 nucleotides align to TRBD2. The germline gives CDR1 WSHSY, CDR2 SAAADI. The CDR3 contains 17 residues. With V trimmed by 6 bases and J by 1 base, 6 bases remained unmatched. The CDR3 DNA follows: TGCGCCAGCAGAATGACTAGCGGGTATTCTGGGGCCAACGTCCTGACTTTC. Translated: CASRMTSGYSGANVLTF.

The chain has TRBV4-3 and TRBJ1-1; maybe TRBD1 (6 bases). Per germline, CDR1 LGHNA and CDR2 YSLEER. This CDR3 spans 15 amino acids. V lost 2 bases, J lost 4 bases, and 14 bases lay in between. The chain's CDR3 is CASSQKGQGLTEAFF. DNA for the CDR3: TGCGCCAGCAGCCAAAAAGGGCAGGGGCTCACTGAAGCTTTCTTT.